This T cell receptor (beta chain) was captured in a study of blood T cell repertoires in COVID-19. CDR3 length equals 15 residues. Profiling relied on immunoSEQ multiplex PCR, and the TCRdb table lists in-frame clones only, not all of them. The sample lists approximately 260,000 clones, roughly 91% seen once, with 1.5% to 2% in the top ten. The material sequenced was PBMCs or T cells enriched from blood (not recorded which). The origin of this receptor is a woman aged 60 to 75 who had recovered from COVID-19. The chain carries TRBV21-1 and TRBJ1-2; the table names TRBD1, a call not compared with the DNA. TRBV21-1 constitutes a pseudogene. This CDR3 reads CASSIYRVNDYGYTF. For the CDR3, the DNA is TGTGCCAGCAGCATCTACAGGGTTAACGACTATGGCTACACCTTC.